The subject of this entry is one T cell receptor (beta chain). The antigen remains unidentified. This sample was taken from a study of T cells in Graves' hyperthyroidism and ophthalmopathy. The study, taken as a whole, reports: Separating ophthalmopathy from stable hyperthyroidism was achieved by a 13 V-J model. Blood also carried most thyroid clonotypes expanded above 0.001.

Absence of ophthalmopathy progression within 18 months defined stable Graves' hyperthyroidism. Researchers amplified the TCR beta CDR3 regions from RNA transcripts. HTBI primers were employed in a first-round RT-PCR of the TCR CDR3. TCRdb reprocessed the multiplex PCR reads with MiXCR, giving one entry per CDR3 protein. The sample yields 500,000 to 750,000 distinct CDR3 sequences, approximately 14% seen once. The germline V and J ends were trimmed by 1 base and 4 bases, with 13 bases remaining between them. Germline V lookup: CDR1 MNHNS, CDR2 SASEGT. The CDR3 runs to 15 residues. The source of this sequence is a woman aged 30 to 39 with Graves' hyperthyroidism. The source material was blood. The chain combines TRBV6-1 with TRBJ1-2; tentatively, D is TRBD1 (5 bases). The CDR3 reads CASSEGIGAGYGYTF. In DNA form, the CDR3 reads TGTGCCAGCAGTGAAGGAATAGGGGCCGGCTATGGCTACACCTTC.